Below are 8 T cell receptor beta chains sequenced from a single sample in a study of blood T cell repertoires in COVID-19. Libraries were prepared by immunoSEQ multiplex PCR; TCRdb keeps only in-frame clonotypes and omits some of them. The sample has 200,000 to 250,000 clones, about 90% seen once; the top ten hold around 2.8%. The sequenced material came from peripheral blood. The receptors come from a woman aged 25 to 45 who had recovered from COVID-19.

This clone appeared a single time. CDR3 residues: CASSLIGRGYTEAFF. CDR3 in DNA: TGTGCCAGCAGCTTGATCGGCAGGGGATACACTGAAGCTTTCTTT. The chain is built from TRBV5-4 and TRBJ1-1, with a possible D match to TRBD1 (6 bases). V lost 1 base and J lost 3, with 13 bases in between. Germline CDR1 is SGHNT and CDR2 is YYREEE (reference sequence). This CDR3 has 15 residues.

V is TRBV7-2 and J is TRBJ2-2; 11 bases map to TRBD2. Germline CDR1 SGHTA, CDR2 FQGNSA. Germline trimming cut 6 bases from V and 0 bases from J; bases unmatched to any gene: 6. The CDR3 contains 17 residues. The CDR3 DNA follows: TGTGCCAGCAGACGACCGGGACTAGCGGCGAACACCGGGGAGCTGTTTTTT. It is translated as CASRRPGLAANTGELFF.

The J gene is TRBJ2-1, the V gene TRBV3-1 (or the pseudogene TRBV3-2); 9 nucleotides match TRBD1. This CDR3 has 12 amino acids. Germline V lookup: CDR1 LGHDT, CDR2 YNNKEL (reference sequence). V shed 4 bases and J 13 bases; nucleotides not matched to a gene: 5. CDR3 protein: CASSRRTGDQFF. CDR3 DNA: TGTGCCAGCAGCCGTCGGACAGGGGATCAGTTCTTC.

The chain joins TRBV20-1 to TRBJ2-1, with 9 bases identical to TRBD2. Unmatched junction bases numbered 4, after V lost 3 bases and J lost 4 bases. The CDR3 has 14 amino acids. Germline CDR1 and CDR2: DFQATT and SNEGSKA (reference sequence). The CDR3 nucleotides are TGCAGTGCTAGTAGCGGGGGAAGATACAATGAGCAGTTCTTC. Translated: CSASSGGRYNEQFF.

In its sample, this clone was seen once. The chain uses TRBV3-1 (or the pseudogene TRBV3-2) and TRBJ2-5, with D hard to call. This CDR3 contains 14 residues. Germline V CDR1 and CDR2: LGHDT, YNNKEL (reference sequence). V shed 5 bases and J shed 5 bases, with 15 bases lying between them. CDR3 sequence (DNA): TGTGCCAGCAGCGTGGGTTGGAGTTCGGAGACCCAGTACTTC. As protein: CASSVGWSSETQYF.

The J gene is TRBJ1-1, the V gene TRBV6-5, with 7 bases fitting TRBD1. This CDR3 contains 14 residues. CDR1 and CDR2 from the germline V gene are MNHEY and SVGAGI. V shed 5 bases and J 8 bases; nucleotides not matched to a gene: 11. The CDR3 DNA sequence: TGTGCCAGCAGTCTAACAAGACAGGGAGGAGAAGCTTTCTTT. The encoded protein is CASSLTRQGGEAFF.

The chain couples TRBV10-3 to TRBJ2-3, with 10 bases identical to TRBD2. The CDR3 is 16 amino acids. With 10 bases clipped from V and 1 base from J, the junction kept 11 bases outside the gene matches. The germline gives CDR1 ENHRY, CDR2 SYGVKD. DNA for the CDR3: TGTGCCACTGGAGCGGGGGGGCTACGGGGCACAGATACGCAGTATTTT. This gives the protein CATGAGGLRGTDTQYF.

The chain combines TRBV28 with TRBJ1-2; possibly TRBD1 for D (6 bases). This CDR3 region has 14 residues. Germline CDR1 is MDHEN and CDR2 is SYDVKM. Trimming shortened V by 2 bases and J by 8 bases, and 15 bases separated the two germline ends. The CDR3 reads CASSLGAGDKGYTF. CDR3 coding DNA: TGTGCCAGCAGTTTAGGGGCAGGGGATAAAGGCTACACCTTC.